This TCR beta chain was observed in a study of blood T cell repertoires in COVID-19. Study as a whole: The United States, Italy and Spain provided the acute and convalescent COVID-19 samples.

V gave up 5 bases and J gave up 1 base; unmatched junction bases: 10. Per the germline V gene, CDR1 is MNHEY and CDR2 is SMNVEV (reference sequence). The CDR3 extends over 17 amino acids. Original methodology: Amplification of reference gene primers was used by the study to estimate nucleated cell counts. TCRdb's copy holds only in-frame clones and misses some; the assay was immunoSEQ multiplex PCR. The D gene and trimming were derived from the DNA, and the V and J assignments and clone size from that table. The sample lists roughly 200,000 clones; 65% to 85% were seen once. The source of this sequence is a man aged 50 to 60 with active or convalescent COVID-19. Sequenced input: peripheral blood. The chain employs TRBV27 and TRBJ1-2; 10 nucleotides align to TRBD1. CDR3 sequence: CASSHEPGQGNNYGYTF. The CDR3 DNA sequence: TGTGCCAGCAGTCATGAACCGGGACAGGGGAATAACTATGGCTACACCTTC.